This TCR beta chain was profiled in a study of cytomegalovirus exposure and HLA in healthy donors. The CDR3 contains 15 residues. Trimming shortened V by 6 bases and J by 2 bases, and 17 bases separated the two germline ends. Looked up from germline, CDR1 is SGHRS and CDR2 is YFSETQ. This clone was observed once. PCR involved 60 Vbeta and 13 Jbeta primers. The data were produced by immunoSEQ multiplex PCR, yet TCRdb's version contains in-frame clones alone and is incomplete. The sample has nearly 65,000 clones, 73% seen once. The V gene is TRBV5-1, the J gene TRBJ2-5; D is possibly TRBD1 (7 bases). Sequencing was done on a sample of PBMCs. This TCR was recovered from a man aged 45 to 65 in good health and CMV-seronegative. CDR3 loop: CASTEGAQGQETQYF. Here the CDR3 DNA reads TGCGCCAGCACGGAGGGGGCGCAGGGACAAGAGACCCAGTACTTC.